A selection of T cell receptor beta chains follows, all from one sample in a study of neurological immune-mediated disorders. TCRdb reanalysed the 5' RACE reads using MiXCR and keeps one entry per CDR3 protein. The repertoire holds about 31,000 distinct CDR3 sequences, with 13% as singletons. Material: CD4+ T cells from blood. The receptor set was obtained from a female donor with HTLV-1-associated myelopathy (HAM/TSP). Both conserved end residues are part of each CDR3. The D gene is left open where the match is weak. Size is omitted from some rows. Given values are once, few, many or a class for expanded clones.

cdr3_length | j_call | v_call | clone_size | d_call | cdr3_aa | cdr3_nt
15 | TRBJ2-7 | TRBV29-1 | many | NA | CSVEDPSLGSYEQYF | TGCAGCGTTGAAGATCCCAGCTTGGGCTCCTACGAGCAGTACTTC
15 | TRBJ2-5 | TRBV6-2/TRBV6-3 | many | NA | CASSYGGAERETQYF | TGTGCCAGCAGTTACGGAGGGGCCGAGCGAGAGACCCAGTACTTC
14 | TRBJ2-5 | TRBV28 | many | NA | CASNLRQPQETQYF | TGTGCCAGCAATCTTCGACAGCCCCAAGAGACCCAGTACTTC
14 | TRBJ2-7 | TRBV7-9 | many | TRBD1 | CASSPGTGLNLFYF | TGTGCCAGCAGCCCCGGGACAGGGCTCAATTTGTTCTACTTC
16 | TRBJ2-5 | TRBV5-6 | many | NA | CASSPSDAGIQETQYF | TGTGCCAGCAGCCCCTCGGACGCAGGGATCCAAGAGACCCAGTACTTC
16 | TRBJ2-3 | TRBV3-1 | many | NA | CASSSSGTPSTDTQYF | TGTGCCAGCAGCTCCTCAGGGACTCCTAGCACAGATACGCAGTATTTT
15 | TRBJ1-2 | TRBV12-3/TRBV12-4 | many | NA | CASSPEEGLIYGYTF | TGTGCCAGCAGTCCGGAAGAGGGCCTAATCTATGGCTACACCTTC
19 | TRBJ2-3 | TRBV20-1 | many | NA | CSARDFRLSHGGLTDTQYF | TGCAGTGCTAGAGACTTCCGCTTATCGCACGGGGGGCTCACAGATACGCAGTATTTT
15 | TRBJ1-6 | TRBV7-3 | many | NA | CASSLGAGANSPLHF | TGTGCCAGCAGCTTAGGCGCAGGAGCTAATTCACCCCTCCACTTT
16 | TRBJ2-7 | TRBV20-1 | many | NA | CSARDRAWGAAYEQYF | TGCAGTGCTAGAGATAGGGCATGGGGCGCGGCCTACGAGCAGTACTTC
16 | TRBJ2-5 | TRBV12-3/TRBV12-4 | many | TRBD2 | CASSPELAGFGETQYF | TGTGCCAGCAGCCCGGAACTAGCGGGATTTGGCGAGACCCAGTACTTC
12 | TRBJ2-5 | TRBV20-1 | many | NA | CSGTTGAETQYF | TGCAGTGGAACGACAGGAGCGGAGACCCAGTACTTC
15 | TRBJ2-4 | TRBV5-1 | many | NA | CASSLEGRPENIQYF | TGCGCCAGCAGCTTGGAAGGGCGCCCCGAAAACATTCAGTACTTC
13 | TRBJ1-1 | TRBV20-1 | many | TRBD1 | CSAYPDRATEAFF | TGCAGTGCTTACCCCGACAGGGCGACTGAAGCTTTCTTT
15 | TRBJ1-2 | TRBV9 | NA | TRBD1 | CASSVVVGQGYGYTF | TGTGCCAGCAGCGTAGTTGTAGGACAGGGCTATGGCTACACCTTC
15 | TRBJ1-1 | TRBV11-3 | many | NA | CASSDLQRGDPGAFF | TGTGCCAGCAGCGACCTACAGAGGGGGGACCCGGGCGCTTTCTTT
12 | TRBJ2-7 | TRBV3-1 | many | NA | CASSQDLRQQYF | TGTGCCAGCAGCCAAGATCTCCGGCAGCAGTACTTC
16 | TRBJ2-3 | TRBV11-3 | many | TRBD2 | CASSLVLLARTDTQYF | TGTGCCAGCAGCTTAGTGTTACTAGCGAGAACAGATACGCAGTATTTT
11 | TRBJ1-1 | TRBV3-1 | many | NA | CASSQDGEAFF | TGTGCCAGCAGCCAAGATGGTGAAGCTTTCTTT
14 | TRBJ1-3 | TRBV12-3/TRBV12-4 | many | NA | CASSLGDSGNTIYF | TGTGCCAGCAGTTTAGGGGACTCTGGAAACACCATATATTTT
14 | TRBJ2-7 | TRBV12-3/TRBV12-4 | medium-sized | NA | CASSFAGGAGEQYF | TGTGCCAGCAGTTTTGCCGGGGGCGCGGGGGAGCAGTACTTC
16 | TRBJ2-5 | TRBV20-1 | many | NA | CSAKGLMGGNQETQYF | TGCAGTGCCAAAGGGCTCATGGGGGGTAACCAAGAGACCCAGTACTTC
15 | TRBJ2-1 | TRBV11-3 | many | NA | CASSFEASSYNEQFF | TGTGCCAGCAGCTTCGAGGCTAGCTCCTACAATGAGCAGTTCTTC
13 | TRBJ2-3 | TRBV5-6 | many | NA | CASSIGSPDTQYF | TGTGCCAGCAGCATCGGGAGCCCAGATACGCAGTATTTT
14 | TRBJ2-7 | TRBV18 | NA | NA | CASSPTSGFLEQYF | TGTGCCAGCTCACCCACCAGCGGCTTTCTCGAGCAGTACTTC
19 | TRBJ2-5 | TRBV20-1 | many | TRBD2 | CSARMTSGRGTGTQETQYF | TGCAGTGCTAGAATGACTAGCGGGAGGGGGACGGGCACACAAGAGACCCAGTACTTC
13 | TRBJ2-2 | TRBV18 | many | NA | CASSPENTGELFF | TGTGCCAGCTCACCAGAAAACACCGGGGAGCTGTTTTTT
12 | TRBJ2-7 | TRBV29-1 | many | NA | CSVGEFSYEQYF | TGCAGCGTTGGGGAATTCTCCTACGAGCAGTACTTC
17 | TRBJ2-3 | TRBV5-5 | many | TRBD2 | CASSFILAGGSTDTQYF | TGTGCCAGCAGCTTTATACTAGCGGGAGGGAGCACAGATACGCAGTATTTT
16 | TRBJ2-6 | TRBV5-6 | NA | NA | CASSLESIAGSNVLTF | TGTGCCAGCAGCCTGGAGTCTATCGCTGGGTCTAACGTCCTGACTTTC
15 | TRBJ2-7 | TRBV6-5 | NA | TRBD1 | CASRSPKGGRYEQYF | TGTGCCAGCAGGAGCCCGAAAGGGGGCAGATACGAGCAGTACTTC
15 | TRBJ1-1 | TRBV5-1 | many | NA | CASMDASAANTEAFF | TGCGCCAGCATGGACGCAAGCGCAGCAAACACTGAAGCTTTCTTT
19 | TRBJ2-6 | TRBV20-1 | many | TRBD1 | CSARDFRGTGEAGANVLTF | TGCAGTGCTAGAGATTTTAGGGGGACAGGGGAAGCTGGGGCCAACGTCCTGACTTTC
15 | TRBJ2-7 | TRBV20-1 | many | TRBD2 | CSASLSGRLTYEQYF | TGCAGTGCTAGCCTTAGCGGGAGGCTCACCTACGAGCAGTACTTC
13 | TRBJ2-3 | TRBV20-1 | many | TRBD2 | CSAGSGGADTQYF | TGCAGTGCCGGTAGCGGGGGGGCAGATACGCAGTATTTT
13 | TRBJ2-2 | TRBV6-6 | many | NA | CASSYTYTGELFF | TGTGCCAGCAGTTACACCTACACCGGGGAGCTGTTTTTT
16 | TRBJ2-1 | TRBV5-1 | many | TRBD2 | CASSRGAGANYNEQFF | TGCGCCAGCAGCCGGGGAGCGGGGGCAAATTACAATGAGCAGTTCTTC
16 | TRBJ2-2 | TRBV5-4 | NA | TRBD2 | CASSPEGGSGTGELFF | TGTGCCAGCAGCCCAGAGGGAGGGAGTGGCACCGGGGAGCTGTTTTTT
16 | TRBJ2-6 | TRBV20-1 | NA | NA | CSANVGGLGGANVLTF | TGCAGTGCTAATGTTGGGGGCTTAGGAGGGGCCAACGTCCTGACTTTC
14 | TRBJ2-3 | TRBV7-2 | many | TRBD2 | CASSDTGTGGAQYF | TGTGCCAGCAGCGATACCGGGACCGGGGGGGCGCAGTATTTT